This paragraph reports one T cell receptor (beta chain). One end of the junction fails to match germline, which may point to a read error. This record belongs to a study of T cells in Graves' hyperthyroidism and ophthalmopathy. Amplified TCR beta CDR3 regions came from RNA transcripts. The primer set for the first-round RT-PCR of the TCR CDR3 was HTBI. TCRdb re-called the multiplex PCR reads with MiXCR, one entry per CDR3 protein. Among about 59,000 distinct CDR3 sequences, approximately 53% were seen once, and the ten largest hold approximately 3.4%. The CDR3 covers 15 residues. Germline-derived CDR1 and CDR2 are SGHRS and YFSETQ.

The V and J genes are TRBV5-1 and TRBJ1-3; D gene ambiguous. Sequenced material: blood. The sequence was obtained from a woman in her sixties or seventies with Graves' ophthalmopathy. The CDR3 DNA reads TGCACCAGCAGCGTAGCACTGAGCTCTGGAAACACCATATATTTT. This codes for CTSSVALSSGNTIYF. Using reference TRBV5-1 and TRBJ1-3 for the parts outside the CDR3, the full variable domain is KAGVTQTPRYLIKTRGQQVTLSCSPISGHRSVSWYQQTPGQGLQFLFEYFSETQRNKGNFPGRFSGRQFSNSRSEMNVSTLELGDSALYLCTSSVALSSGNTIYFGEGSWLTVV.